The clone carrying this TCR delta chain appeared once. Its antigen is currently unknown. This probably arose from a read error, given a far larger clone one base away. The sample comes from a study of Vδ1+ human thymocytes. The study's findings and limits: In the thymus, TRG and TRD repertoires looked highly polyclonal with Gaussian CDR3 lengths.

Germline lookup yields CDR1 GEAIGNYY and CDR2 EKD. This CDR3 is built from 17 residues. The ends lost 0 bases at V and 3 bases at J; junction bases unmatched: 10. RNA was extracted from the cells and then reverse transcribed. Pooled V-gene forward primers with one constant-region reverse primer generated the CDR3 amplicons by multiplex PCR. TCRdb reanalysed the multiplex PCR reads via CATT. In the table there are 20,000 to 25,000 delta-chain clones, about 29% of which are singletons. The chain uses TRDV2 and TRDJ1, with 9 bases lining up with TRDD3. Sequenced sample: Vdelta1+ gamma-delta thymocytes from the thymus. The subset is: FACS-sorted CD3+ TCRalphabeta- TCRVdelta1+ TCRVdelta2- thymocytes. The receptor's source is a boy in the first two years of life who had congenital heart surgery. CDR3 DNA sequence: TGTGCCTGTGACACCGCTACTGGGGGAACGTACGCCGATAAACTCATCTTT. It translates to CACDTATGGTYADKLIF.